This T cell receptor beta chain was found in a study of post-analysis software for immune sequencing data. Across the whole study: Both relapsing-remitting and secondary progressive multiple sclerosis featured among the disease courses, as did progressive-relapsing multiple sclerosis. General study findings and limits: Under F measure analysis, samples from one preparation batch co-clustered strongly. Controls had significantly higher normalized Chao1 diversity than multiple sclerosis patients.

As concerns this clonotype: The antigen is not known.

cDNA libraries for TCR beta contained unique molecular identifiers. T cells numbering 1 to 10 million yielded cDNA molecules that totaled about 500,000. TCRdb recomputed calls from the PCR reads with MiXCR, one row per CDR3 protein. The table shows around 400,000 distinct CDR3 sequences, with approximately 38% occurring only once. The sample comprised blood. The sequence came from a girl aged 2-10 years with multiple sclerosis.

The CDR3 is CASKASGKNIQYF. CDR3 bases: TGTGCCAGCAAGGCTAGCGGGAAAAACATTCAGTACTTC. The chain couples TRBV2 to TRBJ2-4, with 8 bases aligning to TRBD2. V lost 7 bases and J lost 4; bases outside the gene matches: 3. The CDR3 is 13 amino acids. The germline V gene has CDR1 SNHLY and CDR2 FYNNEI.